A single sample is the source of the 6 T cell receptor beta chains below, sequenced in a study of T cell responses to AZD1222 COVID-19 vaccine. The data were produced by immunoSEQ multiplex PCR, yet TCRdb's version contains in-frame clones alone and is incomplete. The sample has approximately 140,000 clones; roughly 92% are singletons. Material: peripheral blood, obtained 28 days after the second AZD1222 dose. These receptors came from an adult who received the AZD1222 COVID-19 vaccine.

The chain uses TRBV7-7 and TRBJ2-3; D is uncertain. Trimming left V 5 bases short and J 2 bases short, with 8 bases between. The germline CDR1 and CDR2 sequences are SSHAT and FNYEAQ (reference sequence). The CDR3 is 13 residues long. The CDR3 DNA is TGTGCCAGCAGCCTCCACCTCACAGATACGCAGTATTTT. Residues: CASSLHLTDTQYF. The full variable domain, rest sourced from reference TRBV7-7 and TRBJ2-3, is GAGVSQSPRYKVTKRGQDVTLRCDPISSHATLYWYQQALGQGPEFLTYFNYEAQPDKSGLPSDRFSAERPEGSISTLTIQRTEQRDSAMYRCASSLHLTDTQYFGPGTRLTVL.

The genes are TRBV30 and TRBJ2-1, with TRBD2 matching 7 bases. CDR1 and CDR2 from the germline V gene are GTSNPN and SVGIG (reference sequence). Trimming took 0 bases from V and 9 from J; bases not matched to a gene: 8. The CDR3 loop spans 14 amino acids. Here the CDR3 reads CAWSVYSGLGEQFF. In nucleotides, the CDR3 is TGTGCCTGGAGTGTTTATAGCGGGCTGGGTGAGCAGTTCTTC.

This chain uses TRBV9 with TRBJ2-5; 8 bases are shared with TRBD2. Germline CDR1 is SGDLS and CDR2 is YYNGEE. The V and J ends lost 0 bases and 4 bases, in that order; junction bases with no gene match: 2. CDR3 length: 14 amino acids. In DNA form, the CDR3 reads TGTGCCAGCAGCGTAGGGACTAGCCGAGAGACCCAGTACTTC. It codes for CASSVGTSRETQYF. Variable domain in full (rest from reference TRBV9 and TRBJ2-5): DSGVTQTPKHLITATGQRVTLRCSPRSGDLSVYWYQQSLDQGLQFLIQYYNGEERAKGNILERFSAQQFPDLHSELNLSSLELGDSALYFCASSVGTSRETQYFGPGTRLLVL.

The chain has TRBV7-7 and TRBJ2-5; 12 nucleotides line up with TRBD2. The ends lost 0 bases at V and 4 bases at J; junction bases unmatched: 3. Germline-derived CDR1 and CDR2 are SSHAT and FNYEAQ (reference sequence). This CDR3 has 16 residues. The CDR3 nucleotides read TGTGCCAGCAGCTTAGCCCCTAGCGGGAGGGGAGAGACCCAGTACTTC. Its protein is CASSLAPSGRGETQYF. The full variable domain, rest sourced from reference TRBV7-7 and TRBJ2-5, is GAGVSQSPRYKVTKRGQDVTLRCDPISSHATLYWYQQALGQGPEFLTYFNYEAQPDKSGLPSDRFSAERPEGSISTLTIQRTEQRDSAMYRCASSLAPSGRGETQYFGPGTRLLVL.

This sequence joins TRBV19 and TRBJ2-3; TRBD2 aligns across 7 bases. CDR1 and CDR2 from the germline V gene are LNHDA and SQIVND (reference sequence). V lost 3 bases, J lost 4 bases, and 10 bases stayed unmatched. The CDR3 extends over 16 amino acids. CDR3 region: CASSISSGPPSDTQYF. The CDR3 region has the DNA TGTGCCAGTAGTATCTCTAGCGGACCTCCTTCAGATACGCAGTATTTT.

The chain is built from TRBV6-2 or TRBV6-3 and TRBJ1-1; D perhaps matches TRBD1 (5 bases). Germline lookup yields CDR1 MNHEY and CDR2 SVGEGT. With 5 bases removed from V and 4 bases from J, the gap between germline ends came to 14 bases. The CDR3 loop spans 14 amino acids. CDR3 loop: CASSTTGGGTEAFF. The CDR3 coding sequence is TGTGCCAGCAGTACCACGGGGGGTGGCACTGAAGCTTTCTTT.